Each of the 4 T cell receptor beta chains below was sequenced from the same sample in a study of pediatric ulcerative colitis. The table came from immunoSEQ multiplex PCR; TCRdb's copy has only in-frame clones and leaves some out. The repertoire holds under 70,000 clones, with around 87% as singletons. The material sequenced was blood. The receptors were sampled from a boy younger than 18 who was a control in a study of pediatric ulcerative colitis.

The CDR3 nucleotides are TGCGCCAGCAGCCGACAGGGACAGGCGGTTTATGGCTACACCTTC. This encodes CASSRQGQAVYGYTF. The rearrangement joins TRBV4-3 to TRBJ1-2; TRBD1 aligns across 8 bases. Per germline, CDR1 LGHNA and CDR2 YSLEER. Unmatched junction bases numbered 9, after V lost 4 bases and J lost 5 bases. The CDR3 sequence is 15 residues long.

This clone was found once. The gene calls are TRBV6-1 and TRBJ2-1, with 7 bases matching TRBD1. The CDR3 consists of 15 residues. Germline V gene sequence: CDR1 MNHNS, CDR2 SASEGT. V was clipped by 5 bases and J by 7 bases; unmatched bases: 11. This chain's CDR3 is CASSPRYRGNNEQFF. The CDR3 region has the DNA TGTGCCAGCAGTCCCAGATACAGGGGTAATAATGAGCAGTTCTTC.

The rearrangement uses TRBV10-1 and TRBJ1-2; TRBD1 matches 8 bases. Per the germline V gene, CDR1 is WNHNN and CDR2 is SYGVQD (reference sequence). J was trimmed by 4 bases and V by 4 bases; bases with no gene match: 2. CDR3 length equals 13 residues. The DNA for the CDR3 is TGCGCCAGCAGTGGACAGGGGACCTATGGCTACACCTTC. Translating it yields CASSGQGTYGYTF.

This clone was seen only once. The V and J genes are TRBV30 and TRBJ1-6; no firm D call. V lost 2 bases, J lost 9 bases, and 11 bases lay in between. The CDR3 runs 13 residues. Per the germline V gene, CDR1 is GTSNPN and CDR2 is SVGIG (reference sequence). The CDR3 region is CAWSPESGSPLHF. Here the CDR3 DNA reads TGTGCCTGGAGTCCAGAATCGGGTTCACCCCTCCACTTT. Full variable domain (rest looked up from reference TRBV30 and TRBJ1-6): SQTIHQWPATLVQPVGSPLSLECTVEGTSNPNLYWYRQAAGRGLQLLFYSVGIGQISSEVPQNLSASRPQDRQFILSSKKLLLSDSGFYLCAWSPESGSPLHFGNGTRLTVT.